The TCR beta chain under discussion was sequenced for a study of shared clonotypes between healthy human individuals. Whole-study results and caveats: Donor scarcity curtailed the genetic and exposure-history diversity represented herein. Generation probabilities were higher for clonotypes shared across all four sorted-subset donors than for unshared ones. Sorted-subset samples were not fully sequenced, rarefaction indicated.

CD45RO-negative, CCR7-positively selected cells formed the naive CD8 fraction, excluding terminally differentiated effector memory CD45RA+ cells. With regard to this clone: Its antigen is unidentified.

Each replicate PCR on the sorted subsets used 200 ng DNA (approximately 33,000 T cell genomes). Here immunoSEQ multiplex PCR was the method, and the copy in TCRdb shows in-frame clones only, minus some. The table includes 2 million or so clones, about 95% detected once. Trimming stripped 1 base from V and 1 base from J, with 6 bases between. Germline V CDR1 and CDR2: SGHRS, YFSETQ. The CDR3 runs 14 residues. The TCR sequence derives from a man between 18 and 35 years old in good health. This chain joins TRBV5-1 and TRBJ2-1; no firm D call. What was sequenced was naive CD8+ T cells sorted from blood. DNA of the CDR3: TGCGCCAGCAGCTTGACCTTATCCTACAATGAGCAGTTCTTC. Protein sequence: CASSLTLSYNEQFF.